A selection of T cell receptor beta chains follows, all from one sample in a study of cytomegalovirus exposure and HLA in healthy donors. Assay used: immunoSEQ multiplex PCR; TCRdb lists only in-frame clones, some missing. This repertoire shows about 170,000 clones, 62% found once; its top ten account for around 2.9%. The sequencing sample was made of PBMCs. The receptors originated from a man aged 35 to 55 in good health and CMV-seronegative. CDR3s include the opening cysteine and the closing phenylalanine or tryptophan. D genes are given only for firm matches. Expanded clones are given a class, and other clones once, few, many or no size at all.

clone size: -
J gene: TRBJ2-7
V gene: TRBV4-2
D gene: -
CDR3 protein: CASSQDFLYEQYF
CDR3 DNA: TGTGCCAGCAGCCAAGATTTTCTGTACGAGCAGTACTTC

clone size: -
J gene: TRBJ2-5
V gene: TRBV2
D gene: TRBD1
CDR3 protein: CASSADRAPIKTQYF
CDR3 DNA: TGTGCCAGCAGCGCGGACAGGGCGCCCATAAAGACCCAGTACTTC

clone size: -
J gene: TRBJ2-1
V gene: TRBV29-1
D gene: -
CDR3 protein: CSVEDLFYNEQFF
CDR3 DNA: TGCAGCGTTGAAGACTTATTTTACAATGAGCAGTTCTTC

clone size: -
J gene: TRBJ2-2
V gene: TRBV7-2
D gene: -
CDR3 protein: CASRSGPPGAGELFF
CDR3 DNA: TGTGCCAGCAGGAGCGGCCCCCCTGGGGCCGGGGAGCTGTTTTTT

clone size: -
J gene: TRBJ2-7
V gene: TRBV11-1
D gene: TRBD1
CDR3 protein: CASTSTGTGAHEQYF
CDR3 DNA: TGTGCCAGCACCTCCACCGGGACAGGGGCCCACGAGCAGTACTTC

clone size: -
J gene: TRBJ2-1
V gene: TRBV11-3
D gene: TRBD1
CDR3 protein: CASSPGQGRSSSYNEQFF
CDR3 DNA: TGTGCCAGCAGCCCGGGACAGGGGCGGAGTTCCTCCTACAATGAGCAGTTCTTC

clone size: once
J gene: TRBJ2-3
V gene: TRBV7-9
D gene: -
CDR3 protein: CARNRQLTLSDTQYF
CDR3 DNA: TGTGCCCGAAACCGCCAGCTGACTCTTTCAGATACGCAGTATTTT

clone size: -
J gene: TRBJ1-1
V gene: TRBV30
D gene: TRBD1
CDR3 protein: CAWRRQGLNTEAFF
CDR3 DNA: TGTGCCTGGAGGAGACAGGGTCTGAACACTGAAGCTTTCTTT

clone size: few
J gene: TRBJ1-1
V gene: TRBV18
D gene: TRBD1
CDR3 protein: CASSRGGQEAEAFF
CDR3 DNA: TGTGCCAGCTCAAGGGGAGGACAGGAGGCTGAAGCTTTCTTT

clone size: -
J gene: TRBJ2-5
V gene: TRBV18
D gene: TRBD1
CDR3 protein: CASSATGGWGETQYF
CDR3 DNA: TGTGCCAGCTCAGCGACAGGGGGCTGGGGAGAGACCCAGTACTTC

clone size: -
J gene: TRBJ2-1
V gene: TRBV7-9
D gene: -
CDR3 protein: CASSLDRRNEQFF
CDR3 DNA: TGTGCCAGCAGCTTAGACCGCCGGAATGAGCAGTTCTTC

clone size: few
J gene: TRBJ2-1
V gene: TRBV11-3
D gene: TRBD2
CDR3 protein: CASSFTSGGHNEQFF
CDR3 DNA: TGTGCCAGCAGCTTCACTAGCGGGGGACACAATGAGCAGTTCTTC

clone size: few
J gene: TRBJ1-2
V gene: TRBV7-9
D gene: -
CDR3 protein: CSSSPDRYGYTF
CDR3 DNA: TGTTCCAGCAGTCCCGACAGATATGGCTACACCTTC

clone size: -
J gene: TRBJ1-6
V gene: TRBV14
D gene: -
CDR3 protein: CASSPPWPGSPLHF
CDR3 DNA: TGTGCCAGCAGCCCTCCCTGGCCGGGATCACCCCTCCACTTT

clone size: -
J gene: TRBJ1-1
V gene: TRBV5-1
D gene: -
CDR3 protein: CASSWGGDTEAFF
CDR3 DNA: TGCGCCAGCAGCTGGGGGGGGGACACTGAAGCTTTCTTT

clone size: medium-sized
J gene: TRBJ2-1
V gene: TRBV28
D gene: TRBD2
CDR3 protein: CASSQTSGGAWFEQFF
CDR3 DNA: TGTGCCAGCAGTCAGACTAGCGGGGGGGCGTGGTTTGAGCAGTTCTTC

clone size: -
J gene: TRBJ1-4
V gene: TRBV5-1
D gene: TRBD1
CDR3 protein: CASSLIGTGSLTNEKLFF
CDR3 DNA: TGCGCCAGCAGCTTGATCGGGACAGGGTCCCTTACTAATGAAAAACTGTTTTTT

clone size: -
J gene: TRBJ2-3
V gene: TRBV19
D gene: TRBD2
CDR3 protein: CASSAGAWADTQYF
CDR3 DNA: TGTGCCAGTAGCGCGGGAGCTTGGGCAGATACGCAGTATTTT

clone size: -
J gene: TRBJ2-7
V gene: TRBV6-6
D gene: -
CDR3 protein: CASSYFGQRYEQYF
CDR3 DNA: TGTGCCAGCAGTTACTTTGGACAGAGATACGAGCAGTACTTC

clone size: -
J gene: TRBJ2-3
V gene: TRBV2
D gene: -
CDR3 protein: CASTGMDTQYF
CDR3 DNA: TGTGCCAGCACAGGGATGGATACGCAGTATTTT

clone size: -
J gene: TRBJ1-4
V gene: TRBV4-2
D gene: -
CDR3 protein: CASSPLQGDNEKLFF
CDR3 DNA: TGTGCCAGCAGCCCACTACAGGGTGATAATGAAAAACTGTTTTTT

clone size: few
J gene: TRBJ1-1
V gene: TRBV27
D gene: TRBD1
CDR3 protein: CASSSDRVSFF
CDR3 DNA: TGTGCCAGCAGTTCAGACAGGGTATCTTTCTTT

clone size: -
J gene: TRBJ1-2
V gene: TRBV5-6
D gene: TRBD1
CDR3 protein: CASSGQGGGYTF
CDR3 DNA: TGTGCCAGCAGCGGACAGGGCGGTGGCTACACCTTC

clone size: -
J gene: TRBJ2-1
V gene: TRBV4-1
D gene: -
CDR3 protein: CASSQVPSGSDEQFF
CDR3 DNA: TGCGCCAGCAGCCAAGTACCATCAGGGTCGGATGAGCAGTTCTTC

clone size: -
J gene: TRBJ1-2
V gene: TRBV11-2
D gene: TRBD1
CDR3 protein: CASSLTRQGLYGYTF
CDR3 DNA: TGTGCCAGCAGCTTAACCCGACAGGGCCTCTATGGCTACACCTTC

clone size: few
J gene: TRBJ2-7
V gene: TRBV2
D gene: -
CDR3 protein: CASSIDQGGQYF
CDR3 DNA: TGTGCCAGCAGTATTGACCAGGGCGGGCAGTACTTC

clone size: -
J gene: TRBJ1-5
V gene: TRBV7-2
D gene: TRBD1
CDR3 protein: CASSSDRGRIGNQPQHF
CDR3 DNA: TGTGCCAGCAGTTCAGACAGGGGGCGGATTGGCAATCAGCCCCAGCATTTT

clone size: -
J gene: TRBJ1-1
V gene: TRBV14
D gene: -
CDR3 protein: CASSQGQALENTEAFF
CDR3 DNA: TGTGCCAGCAGCCAAGGACAGGCCTTGGAGAACACTGAAGCTTTCTTT

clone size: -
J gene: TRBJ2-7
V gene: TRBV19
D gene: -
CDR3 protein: CASSPGGRYDEQYF
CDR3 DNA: TGTGCCAGTAGCCCCGGGGGGCGGTACGACGAGCAGTACTTC

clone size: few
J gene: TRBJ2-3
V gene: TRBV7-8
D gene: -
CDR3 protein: CASSLDPAGTQYF
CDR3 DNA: TGTGCCAGCAGCTTAGACCCCGCAGGTACGCAGTATTTT

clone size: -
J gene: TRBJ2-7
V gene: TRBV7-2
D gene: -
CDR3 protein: CASSLQGGPYEQYF
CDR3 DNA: TGTGCCAGCAGCTTACAGGGGGGCCCCTACGAGCAGTACTTC

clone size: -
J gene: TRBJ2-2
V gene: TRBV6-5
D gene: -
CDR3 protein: CAWDGGGHTGELFF
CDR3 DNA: TGTGCCTGGGACGGGGGAGGACACACCGGGGAGCTGTTTTTT

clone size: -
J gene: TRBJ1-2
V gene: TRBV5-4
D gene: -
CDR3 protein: CASSAGGPSGYGYTF
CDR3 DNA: TGTGCCAGCAGCGCCGGGGGTCCATCTGGATATGGCTACACCTTC

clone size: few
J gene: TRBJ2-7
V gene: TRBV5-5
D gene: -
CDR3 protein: CASSLAVYEQYF
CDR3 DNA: TGTGCCAGCAGCTTGGCCGTATACGAGCAGTACTTC

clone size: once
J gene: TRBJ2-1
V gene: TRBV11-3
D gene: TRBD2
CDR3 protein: CASSLAGGTYNEQFF
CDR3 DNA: TGTGCCAGCAGCCTAGCGGGGGGGACCTACAATGAGCAGTTCTTC

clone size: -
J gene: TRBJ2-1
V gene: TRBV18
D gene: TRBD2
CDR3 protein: CASSPVLASGFNEQFF
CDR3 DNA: TGTGCCAGCTCACCAGTGTTAGCTAGCGGGTTTAATGAGCAGTTCTTC

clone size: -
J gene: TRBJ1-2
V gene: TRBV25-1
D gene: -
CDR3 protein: CASSVTGLSNYGYTF
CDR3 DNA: TGTGCCAGCAGTGTGACAGGACTTTCTAACTATGGCTACACCTTC

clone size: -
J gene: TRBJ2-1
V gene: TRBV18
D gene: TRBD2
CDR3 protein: CASSPRTSGSPEQFF
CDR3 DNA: TGTGCCAGCTCACCACGGACTAGCGGGAGCCCTGAGCAGTTCTTC

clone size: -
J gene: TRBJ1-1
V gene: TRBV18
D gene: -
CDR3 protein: CASSPAGANTEAFF
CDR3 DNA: TGTGCCAGCTCACCCGCGGGGGCGAACACTGAAGCTTTCTTT

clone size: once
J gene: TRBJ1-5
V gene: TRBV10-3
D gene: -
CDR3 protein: CAISESGGSNQPQHF
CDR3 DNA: TGTGCCATCAGTGAGTCAGGGGGAAGCAATCAGCCCCAGCATTTT

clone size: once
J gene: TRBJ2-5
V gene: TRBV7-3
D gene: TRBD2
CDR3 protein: CASSTYPRTSGRPWQETQYF
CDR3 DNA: TGTGCCAGCAGCACCTACCCCCGGACTAGCGGGAGGCCGTGGCAAGAGACCCAGTACTTC

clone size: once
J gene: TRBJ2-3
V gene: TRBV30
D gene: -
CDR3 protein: CAWSVVAGTDTQYF
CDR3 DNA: TGTGCCTGGAGTGTCGTGGCAGGGACAGATACGCAGTATTTT

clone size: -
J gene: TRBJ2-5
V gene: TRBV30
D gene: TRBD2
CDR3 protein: CAWSVQAGRGETQYF
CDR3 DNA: TGTGCCTGGAGTGTACAAGCGGGGCGAGGAGAGACCCAGTACTTC

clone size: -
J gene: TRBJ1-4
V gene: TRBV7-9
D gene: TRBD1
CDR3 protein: CASSQRTGREEKLFF
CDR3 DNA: TGTGCCAGCAGCCAAAGGACAGGGAGGGAGGAAAAACTGTTTTTT

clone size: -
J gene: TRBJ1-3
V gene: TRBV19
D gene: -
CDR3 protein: CASNRADSGNTIYF
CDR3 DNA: TGTGCCAGTAACAGAGCAGACTCTGGAAACACCATATATTTT

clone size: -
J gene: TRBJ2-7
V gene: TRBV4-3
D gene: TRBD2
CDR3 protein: CASSQARGGTYEQYF
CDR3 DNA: TGCGCCAGCAGCCAAGCCCGCGGGGGTACCTACGAGCAGTACTTC

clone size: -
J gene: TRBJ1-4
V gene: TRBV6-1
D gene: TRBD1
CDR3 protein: CASSMNRGLEKLFF
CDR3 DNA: TGTGCCAGCAGTATGAACAGGGGACTTGAAAAACTGTTTTTT

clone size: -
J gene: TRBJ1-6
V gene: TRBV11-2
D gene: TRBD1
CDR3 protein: CASSWNGQGRSPLHF
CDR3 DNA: TGTGCCAGCAGTTGGAATGGACAGGGAAGATCACCCCTCCACTTT